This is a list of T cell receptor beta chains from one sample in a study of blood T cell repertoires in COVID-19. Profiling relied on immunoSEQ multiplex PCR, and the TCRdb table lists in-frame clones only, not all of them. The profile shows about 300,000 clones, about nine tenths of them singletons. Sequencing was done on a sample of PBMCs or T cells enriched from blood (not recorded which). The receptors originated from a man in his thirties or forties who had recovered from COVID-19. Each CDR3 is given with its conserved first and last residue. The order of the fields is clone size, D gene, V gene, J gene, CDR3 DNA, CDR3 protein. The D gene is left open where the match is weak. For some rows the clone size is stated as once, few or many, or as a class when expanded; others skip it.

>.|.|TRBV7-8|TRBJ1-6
TGTGCCAGCAGACGTACCCGGTCCACCCCCTATAATTCACCCCTCCACTTT
CASRRTRSTPYNSPLHF
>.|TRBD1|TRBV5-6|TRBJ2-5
TGTGCCAGCAGTGGGACAGGGGGAGAGACCCAGTACTTC
CASSGTGGETQYF
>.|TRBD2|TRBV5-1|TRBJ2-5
TGCGCCAGCAGCTCAAGACTAGCCGAGACCCAGTACTTC
CASSSRLAETQYF
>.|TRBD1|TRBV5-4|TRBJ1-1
TGTGCCAGCAGGGGACAGGGGCGATTGTACACTGAAGCTTTCTTT
CASRGQGRLYTEAFF
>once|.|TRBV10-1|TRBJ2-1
TGCGCCAGCAGTGGTTTACAGGGCTATGAGCAGTTCTTC
CASSGLQGYEQFF
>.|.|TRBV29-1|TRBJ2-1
TGCAGCGTCGAGGCGAGCTCCTACAATGAGCAGTTCTTC
CSVEASSYNEQFF
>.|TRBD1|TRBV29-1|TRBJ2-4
TGCAGCGCTTATGCCGGGACAGGGTCTAAAAACATTCAGTACTTC
CSAYAGTGSKNIQYF
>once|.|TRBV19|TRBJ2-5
TGTGCCAGTAAACGGCATACTACAGAGACCCAGTACTTC
CASKRHTTETQYF
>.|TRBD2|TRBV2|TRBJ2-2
TGTGCCAGCAATCTCAGGCTAGCGGACACCGGGGAGCTGTTTTTT
CASNLRLADTGELFF
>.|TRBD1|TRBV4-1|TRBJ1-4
TGCGCCAGCAGCCAAGATAGACAAAAGTCAGGGGGTGGGGAAAAACTGTTTTTT
CASSQDRQKSGGGEKLFF
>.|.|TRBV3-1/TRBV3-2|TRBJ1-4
TGTGCCAGCAGCCCCACAGCGGGGACCGCTGCCTCTAATGAAAAACTGTTTTTT
CASSPTAGTAASNEKLFF
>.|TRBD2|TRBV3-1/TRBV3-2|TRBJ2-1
TGTGCCAGCAGCCCGCCTAGCGGGCGCTCCTACAATGAGCAGTTCTTC
CASSPPSGRSYNEQFF
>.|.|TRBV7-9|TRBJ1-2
TGTGCCAGCAGCTTAGGGACACCGGCTAACTATGGCTACACCTTC
CASSLGTPANYGYTF
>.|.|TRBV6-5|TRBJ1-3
TGTGCCAGCAGTTATCAGGGAACTGGAAACACCATATATTTT
CASSYQGTGNTIYF
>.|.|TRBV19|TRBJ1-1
TGTGCCAGTAGTCTACAGGGAGTCCGGAACACTGAAGCTTTCTTT
CASSLQGVRNTEAFF
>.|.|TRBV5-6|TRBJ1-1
TGTGCCAGCAGCTTGCTCGGGGGGAACACTGAAGCTTTCTTT
CASSLLGGNTEAFF
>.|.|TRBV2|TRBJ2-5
TGTGCCAGCAGTGATTGGGCAGAAGAGACCCAGTACTTC
CASSDWAEETQYF
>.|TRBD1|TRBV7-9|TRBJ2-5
TGTGCCAGCAGCTTAGTAGTTGGACAGGGGAGCCAGGAGACCCAGTACTTC
CASSLVVGQGSQETQYF
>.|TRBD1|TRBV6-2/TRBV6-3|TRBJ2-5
TGTGCCAGCAGTTCGGGGACAGGGCGGGAGACCCAGTACTTC
CASSSGTGRETQYF
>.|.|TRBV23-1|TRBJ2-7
TGCGCCAGCAGTCATCGGAAGGGGAGGGGGACTCGCTACGAGCAGTACTTC
CASSHRKGRGTRYEQYF
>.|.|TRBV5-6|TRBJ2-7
TGTGCCAGCAGGACCCCTAGGGAGGCCGACTACGAGCAGTACTTC
CASRTPREADYEQYF
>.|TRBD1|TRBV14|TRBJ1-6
TGTGCCAGCAGCCCTGGGACAGGGAATTCACCCCTCCACTTT
CASSPGTGNSPLHF
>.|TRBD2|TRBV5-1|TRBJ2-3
TGCGCCAGCAGTCTTGCCACAGCGGGGTCGGTAGATACGCAGTATTTT
CASSLATAGSVDTQYF
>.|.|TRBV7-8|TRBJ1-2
TGTGCCAGCAGCCCCTTGCGGGACGGCTACACCTTC
CASSPLRDGYTF
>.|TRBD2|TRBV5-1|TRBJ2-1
TGCGCCAGCAGTTCCGGACTAGGGAACTACAATGAGCAGTTCTTC
CASSSGLGNYNEQFF
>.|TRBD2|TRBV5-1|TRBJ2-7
TGCGCCAGCAGCGGCGGGACTAGCGGGAGTTCCTACGAGCAGTACTTC
CASSGGTSGSSYEQYF
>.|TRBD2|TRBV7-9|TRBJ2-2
TGTGCCAGCAGCTTAATGCTAGCGGGAGGAACCGGGGAGCTGTTTTTT
CASSLMLAGGTGELFF
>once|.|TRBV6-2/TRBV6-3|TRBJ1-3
TGTGCCAGCAGTACCTTCGACAGCCACTCTGGAAACACCATATATTTT
CASSTFDSHSGNTIYF
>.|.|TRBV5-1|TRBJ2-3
TGCGCCAGCAGCGCAGAGAGGGTGACAGATACGCAGTATTTT
CASSAERVTDTQYF
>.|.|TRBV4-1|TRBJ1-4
TGCGCCAGCAGCCGGACACCGCTGGGTGAAAAACTGTTTTTT
CASSRTPLGEKLFF
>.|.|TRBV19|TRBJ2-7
TGTGCCAGTAGTGATGGTACCGTAGAAAAGCAGTACTTC
CASSDGTVEKQYF
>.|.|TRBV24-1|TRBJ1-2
TGTGCCACCAGTGCAGGGACGGGACTCTATGGCTACACCTTC
CATSAGTGLYGYTF
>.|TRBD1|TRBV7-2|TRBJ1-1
TGTGCCAGCAGCTTGCTAACAGGGGTGAACACTGAAGCTTTCTTT
CASSLLTGVNTEAFF
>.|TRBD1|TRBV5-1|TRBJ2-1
TGCGCCAGCAGCTTTCAGGGGGAAGACAATGAGCAGTTCTTC
CASSFQGEDNEQFF
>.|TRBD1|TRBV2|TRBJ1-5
TGTGCCAGCAGATTCCAAAGGGGACAGACCAATCAGCCCCAGCATTTT
CASRFQRGQTNQPQHF
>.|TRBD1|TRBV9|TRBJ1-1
TGTGCCAGCAGCCCAGGGGGACCCGAAGCTTTCTTT
CASSPGGPEAFF
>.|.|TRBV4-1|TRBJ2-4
TGCGCCAGCAGCCAACAAAGCGGGTGGAACATTCAGTACTTC
CASSQQSGWNIQYF
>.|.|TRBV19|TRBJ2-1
TGTGCCAGTAGTAGCCGGGAGTCCTACAATGAGCAGTTCTTC
CASSSRESYNEQFF
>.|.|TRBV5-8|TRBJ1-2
TGTGCCAGCAGGAGCAGGGCTCCCGGCTACACCTTC
CASRSRAPGYTF
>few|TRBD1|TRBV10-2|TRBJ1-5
TGCGCCAGCAGCGCCGGGACAGGGGTTCAGCCCCAGCATTTT
CASSAGTGVQPQHF
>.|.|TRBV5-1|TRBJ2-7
TGCGCCAGCAGCTTGTCACAGGGAATCGAGCAGTACTTC
CASSLSQGIEQYF
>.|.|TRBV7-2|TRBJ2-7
TGTGCCAGCAGCCGCCGGCCCCCGACTTCTTCCGAGCAGTACTTC
CASSRRPPTSSEQYF
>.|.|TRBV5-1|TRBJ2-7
TGCGCCAGCAGCTCCGAGGGAGGCTACGAGCAGTACTTC
CASSSEGGYEQYF
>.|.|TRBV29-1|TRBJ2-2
TGCAGCGTTGCCTCCGGGAGAGTGAACACCGGGGAGCTGTTTTTT
CSVASGRVNTGELFF
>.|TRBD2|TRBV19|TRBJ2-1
TGTGCCAGTAGTATAGATGGTGGCGGGAGTGGACATGAGCAGTTCTTC
CASSIDGGGSGHEQFF
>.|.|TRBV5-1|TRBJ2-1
TGCGCCAGCAGCATGGGCGGTGATGCTGACGAGCAGTTCTTC
CASSMGGDADEQFF
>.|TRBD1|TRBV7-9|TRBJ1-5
TGTGCCAGCAGCTTAGGGCAGGGGGATCAGCCCCAGCATTTT
CASSLGQGDQPQHF
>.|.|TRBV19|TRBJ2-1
TGTGCCAGTAGTCCTGGACTGTCATCTTCCTACAATGAGCAGTTCTTC
CASSPGLSSSYNEQFF